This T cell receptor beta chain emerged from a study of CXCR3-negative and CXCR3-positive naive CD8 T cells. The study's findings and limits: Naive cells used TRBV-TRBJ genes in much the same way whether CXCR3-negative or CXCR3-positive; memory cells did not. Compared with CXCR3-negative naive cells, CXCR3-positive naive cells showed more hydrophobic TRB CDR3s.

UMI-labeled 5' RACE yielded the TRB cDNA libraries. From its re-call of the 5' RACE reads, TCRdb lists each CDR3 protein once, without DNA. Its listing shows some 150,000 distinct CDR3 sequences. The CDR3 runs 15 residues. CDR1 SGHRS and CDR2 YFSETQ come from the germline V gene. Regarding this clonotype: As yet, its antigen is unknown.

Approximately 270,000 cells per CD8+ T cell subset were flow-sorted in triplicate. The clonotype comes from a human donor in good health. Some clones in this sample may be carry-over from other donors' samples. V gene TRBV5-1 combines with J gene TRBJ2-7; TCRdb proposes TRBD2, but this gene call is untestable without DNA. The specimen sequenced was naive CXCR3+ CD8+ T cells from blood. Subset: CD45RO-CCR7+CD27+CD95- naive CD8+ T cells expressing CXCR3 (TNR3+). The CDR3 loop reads CASSLEFSSNYEQYF.